One sample yielded the 15 T cell receptor beta chains listed below, sequenced in a study of T cells in Graves' hyperthyroidism and ophthalmopathy. Amplified regions were TCR beta CDR3 sequences from RNA transcripts. HTBI primers drove first-round RT-PCR of the TCR CDR3. One entry per CDR3 protein, called by TCRdb with MiXCR from the multiplex PCR reads. In the table there are nearly 750,000 distinct CDR3 sequences, about 35% of which are singletons. The specimen sequenced was blood. Every receptor here comes from a woman aged 40 to 55 with Graves' hyperthyroidism.

This clonotype was observed once. A much larger clone is a single base away; this may be a read error. The V and J genes are TRBV7-3 and TRBJ1-2; tentative D call: TRBD1 (5 bases). V dropped 2 bases and J dropped 2 bases, with 12 bases sitting between them. Germline CDR1 is SGHTA and CDR2 is FQGTGA. The CDR3 runs to 15 residues. The CDR3 DNA is TGTGCCAGCAGCTTATATTTCGGGGGGAACTATGGCTACACCTTC. Translation gives CASSLYFGGNYGYTF.

A few counts support this clonotype. This sequence joins TRBV9 and TRBJ2-7, with D possibly TRBD2 on 5 matching bases. This CDR3 is 15 amino acids long. The germline gives CDR1 SGDLS, CDR2 YYNGEE. The germline V and J ends were trimmed by 4 bases and 0 bases, with 14 bases remaining between them. The CDR3 nucleotides read TGTGCCAGCAGCCCCCCGGGGATCCGCTCCTACGAGCAGTACTTC. Its protein is CASSPPGIRSYEQYF.

This clonotype was seen ten or more times. The chain links TRBV9 to TRBJ1-3; D is ambiguous. The CDR3 sequence is 14 residues long. Germline V gives CDR1 SGDLS, CDR2 YYNGEE. The ends were cut back, 1 base at V and 0 bases at J, with 5 bases in the middle. The CDR3 here is CASSVSNSGNTIYF. DNA for the CDR3: TGTGCCAGCAGCGTAAGCAACTCTGGAAACACCATATATTTT.

The gene calls are TRBV6-5 and TRBJ1-4, with 12 bases aligning to TRBD1. The germline CDR1 and CDR2 sequences are MNHEY and SVGAGI. This CDR3 has 18 amino acids. The J segment lost 8 bases and the V segment lost 4 bases, leaving 14 bases of the junction unmatched. CDR3 nucleotide sequence: TGTGCCAGCAGTTCCTCTTCGATTTGGGACAGGGGGCGAGAAAAACTGTTTTTT. This sequence encodes CASSSSSIWDRGREKLFF.

The rearrangement joins TRBV3-1 to TRBJ2-7; TRBD1 aligns across 10 bases. Unmatched junction bases numbered 11, after V lost 4 bases and J lost 5 bases. The CDR3 is 16 residues long. Germline lookup yields CDR1 LGHDT and CDR2 YNNKEL (reference sequence). The CDR3 protein is CASSPTGTGVNDEQYF. The CDR3 DNA reads TGTGCCAGCAGCCCAACCGGGACAGGGGTCAACGACGAGCAGTACTTC.

This clonotype was detected a few times. The chain couples TRBV11-2 to TRBJ2-2; D gene ambiguous. Germline loops: CDR1 SGHAT, CDR2 FQNNGV. CDR3 size: 9 residues. CDR3 residues: CANTGELFF. Written as DNA, the CDR3 is TGTGCGAACACCGGGGAGCTGTTTTTT.

The chain links TRBV15 to TRBJ1-1, with D perhaps TRBD1 (5 bases). The V gene lost 3 bases and the J gene lost 3 bases, with 14 bases spanning the gap. CDR1 LNHNV and CDR2 YYDKDF come from the germline V gene (reference sequence). The CDR3 extends over 15 amino acids. CDR3 loop: CATSSLKDIYTEAFF. The CDR3 bases are TGTGCCACCAGCAGCCTGAAGGACATTTACACTGAAGCTTTCTTT. The entire variable domain, with the rest obtained from reference TRBV15 and TRBJ1-1, is as follows: DAMVIQNPRYQVTQFGKPVTLSCSQTLNHNVMYWYQQKSSQAPKLLFHYYDKDFNNEADTPDNFQSRRPNTSFCFLDIRSPGLGDTAMYLCATSSLKDIYTEAFFGQGTRLTVV.

As concerns this clonotype: Just one base apart from a much larger clone, this may be a read error. J is TRBJ2-5 and V is TRBV7-2, with 8 nucleotides matching TRBD1. There are 17 residues in the CDR3. The germline gives CDR1 SGHTA, CDR2 FQGNSA. In DNA form, the CDR3 reads TGTGCCAGCAGCTCAGACCGGGACAGGAACCTCCCGGAGACCCAGTGCTTC. Translation gives CASSSDRDRNLPETQCF. The complete variable domain, with remaining parts taken from reference TRBV7-2 and TRBJ2-5, reads GAGVSQSPSNKVTEKGKDVELRCDPISGHTALYWYRQSLGQGLEFLIYFQGNSAPDKSGLPSDRFSAERTGGSVSTLTIQRTQQEDSAVYLCASSSDRDRNLPETQCFGPGTRLLVL.

This clonotype has more than one count but fewer than ten. The chain carries TRBV5-4 and TRBJ2-6; D may match TRBD1 or TRBD2 (5 bases each). This CDR3 has 17 residues. V was pared by 1 base and J by 2 bases, with 13 bases between. Germline CDR1 is SGHNT and CDR2 is YYREEE (reference sequence). The CDR3 nucleotides are TGTGCCAGCAGCTTGCCAGGACGGGGCGCTGGGGCCAACGTCCTGACTTTC. Translating gives CASSLPGRGAGANVLTF.

At least ten counts were recorded for this clonotype. This chain connects TRBV12-3 or TRBV12-4 to TRBJ1-4; D is unclear. V was trimmed by 6 bases and J by 4 bases, leaving 9 bases between them. The CDR3 is made up of 13 amino acids. CDR3 sequence (DNA): TGTGCCAGCAGGTTATGGGATAATGAAAAACTGTTTTTT. Encoded protein: CASRLWDNEKLFF.

This clonotype came up many times. V gene TRBV5-6 combines with J gene TRBJ1-1, with TRBD1 matching 8 bases. J gave up 5 bases and V 0 bases, and 3 bases lay outside the gene matches. CDR1 and CDR2 from the germline V gene are SGHDT and YYEEEE. The CDR3 contains 14 residues. The CDR3 here is CASSLAGGETEAFF. DNA for the CDR3: TGTGCCAGCAGCTTGGCAGGGGGCGAAACTGAAGCTTTCTTT.

As for this clonotype: A single base separates this from a much larger clone, so it may be a read error. The CDR3 bases are TGTGCCAGCAGCCATGGGACAGGCACTGAAGCTCTCTTT. It specifies CASSHGTGTEALF. The chain combines TRBV14 with TRBJ1-1, with 8 bases aligning to TRBD1. Looked up from germline, CDR1 is SGHDN and CDR2 is FVKESK. CDR3 size: 13 residues.

This clonotype was seen a handful of times. The chain is built from TRBV18 and TRBJ1-4; D is uncertain. The CDR3 is 11 amino acids. Germline values: CDR1 KGHSH, CDR2 LQKENI. V gave up 4 bases and J gave up 13 bases, with 10 bases separating them. CDR3 nucleotides: TGTGCCAGCTCACGCCAGGATCGACTGTTTTTT. This translates into CASSRQDRLFF.

This clonotype appeared a few times. The chain is built from TRBV10-3 and TRBJ2-2, with D perhaps TRBD2 (6 bases). V was pared by 6 bases and J by 3 bases, with 11 bases between. The CDR3 runs 14 residues. The germline CDR1 and CDR2 sequences are ENHRY and SYGVKD. The CDR3 region is CAIRGTGDTGELFF. CDR3 sequence (DNA): TGTGCCATCAGGGGGACGGGGGACACCGGGGAGCTGTTTTTT.

This chain uses TRBV15 with TRBJ2-7, with a possible D match to TRBD2 (5 bases). V was pared by 3 bases and J by 4 bases, with 13 bases between. This CDR3 comprises 14 residues. The germline CDR1 and CDR2 sequences are LNHNV and YYDKDF (reference sequence). The CDR3: CATSSQEAAYEQYF. Written as DNA, the CDR3 is TGTGCCACCAGCAGCCAAGAAGCGGCTTACGAGCAGTACTTC.